This TCR beta chain was profiled in a study of shared clonotypes between healthy human individuals. Study conclusions and caveats: Expectations were that clonotype sharing among donors would be affected by sequencing depth.

Germline CDR1 and CDR2: MNHEY and SMNVEV (reference sequence). This CDR3 comprises 14 residues. With 7 bases clipped from V and 5 bases from J, the junction kept 10 bases outside the gene matches. Terminally differentiated effector memory CD45RA+ cells were excluded by CCR7 positive selection of CD45RO-negative cells. The method was immunoSEQ multiplex PCR; TCRdb's version includes in-frame clones alone and lacks a portion of them. Among around 1.9 million clones, 93% were seen once, and the ten largest hold about 1.7%. To note about this clone: Antigen unknown.

The specimen sequenced was naive CD8+ T cells from PBMCs. This receptor was obtained from a young man in good health. Some clones in this sample may be carry-over from other donors' samples. The J gene is TRBJ1-1, the V gene TRBV27; 7 bases map to TRBD1. CDR3 nucleotide sequence: TGTGCCAGCATCCCGGCAGGGGGAGGAACTGAAGCTTTCTTT. This encodes CASIPAGGGTEAFF.